This is a list of T cell receptor beta chains from one sample in a study of T cells in Graves' hyperthyroidism and ophthalmopathy. TCRdb recomputed calls from the multiplex PCR reads with MiXCR, one row per CDR3 protein. The data hold 610,000 or so distinct CDR3 sequences, with under 60% observed a single time. The sequenced sample was peripheral blood or thyroid tissue (not recorded which). The source of these receptors is a woman younger than 30 with Graves' hyperthyroidism. Both conserved end residues are part of each CDR3. A D gene is named only where the DNA matches it firmly.

d_call v_call cdr3_aa
TRBD2 TRBV7-8 CASSRTSGRSLDTQYF
TRBD1 TRBV13 CASSKGQLNGYTF
. TRBV15 CATSSDGRFDYGYTF
. TRBV7-9 CASTFVGGGRETQYF
. TRBV19 CASKGGNTEAFF
TRBD2 TRBV5-4 CASSLDIAGGPSREQYF
TRBD2 TRBV10-2 CASSESISGSSYEQYF
TRBD1 TRBV7-8 CASSLASARDRGFYEQYF
. TRBV5-1 CASSGGRVGLRTEAFF
. TRBV7-2 CASLREGRDTEAFF
. TRBV5-1 CASSLGQLETQYF
. TRBV15 CAPGTYPNEQYF
TRBD2 TRBV14 CASSQNRYSGANTGELFF
. TRBV15 CATSRDQRETQYF
TRBD1 TRBV29-1 CSARSDRDGKLFF
. TRBV5-1 CASSLAGGSNYEQYF
. TRBV19 CASTTLGTEAFF
TRBD2 TRBV11-2 CASSSGLAGGETRYF
. TRBV2 CASTDTGLHNSPLHF
TRBD1 TRBV6-5 CASSYCRDRRATNEKLFF
TRBD2 TRBV2 CASSESPAGVTYEQYF
. TRBV29-1 CSRGTADWGYTF
. TRBV7-2 CASSLGRQTDTQYF
TRBD1 TRBV6-6 CASSYQSGDRVGYTF
TRBD2 TRBV5-8 CASSLGGTSGIADTQYF
. TRBV2 CANDLQGLVGFNEQFF
TRBD2 TRBV20-1 CSARLRLAGLIGTQYF
TRBD2 TRBV7-3 CASSSAGVTDTQYF
. TRBV19 CATQRTHSSGNTIYF
TRBD2 TRBV29-1 CSAAGTSGFTGELFF
TRBD1 TRBV20-1 CSARDPGQAALGTGELFF